The rows below give T cell receptor beta chains drawn from one sample of a study of T-cell reconstitution after alpha-beta-depleted transplantation in children. TCRdb passed the PCR reads through MiXCR, listing each CDR3 protein once. The sample contains about 200,000 distinct CDR3 sequences, roughly 14% of which appear only once. The specimen was PBMCs from the stem cell graft donor, collected from the stem cell graft. Receptor source: a human donor who donated a stem cell graft to a child with acute lymphoblastic leukemia. The conserved cysteine and the conserved F or W are not part of the CDR3 here. Each record gives: D gene, V gene, CDR3 length, J gene, CDR3 protein. The D gene is left open where the match is weak.

D gene: TRBD1
V gene: TRBV9
CDR3 length: 13
J gene: TRBJ1-6
CDR3 protein: ASSPGTGGHSPLH

D gene: TRBD2
V gene: TRBV12-3/TRBV12-4
CDR3 length: 14
J gene: TRBJ2-7
CDR3 protein: ASSKTSGRRSYEQY

D gene: TRBD2
V gene: TRBV29-1
CDR3 length: 13
J gene: TRBJ2-7
CDR3 protein: SVWTSGHASYEQY

D gene: TRBD1
V gene: TRBV29-1
CDR3 length: 12
J gene: TRBJ1-1
CDR3 protein: SVSDRGSNTEAF

D gene: .
V gene: TRBV5-1
CDR3 length: 15
J gene: TRBJ2-5
CDR3 protein: ASSLRPPGGPQETQY

D gene: .
V gene: TRBV29-1
CDR3 length: 12
J gene: TRBJ2-1
CDR3 protein: SVQPGWQLNEQF

D gene: .
V gene: TRBV18
CDR3 length: 12
J gene: TRBJ1-3
CDR3 protein: ASSPSSSGNTIY

D gene: .
V gene: TRBV5-1
CDR3 length: 13
J gene: TRBJ2-1
CDR3 protein: ASSPDISSYNEQF

D gene: TRBD1
V gene: TRBV12-3/TRBV12-4
CDR3 length: 12
J gene: TRBJ2-1
CDR3 protein: ASIPRTGWNEQF

D gene: .
V gene: TRBV4-1
CDR3 length: 14
J gene: TRBJ1-6
CDR3 protein: ASSRLFGRDNSPLH

D gene: .
V gene: TRBV27
CDR3 length: 11
J gene: TRBJ2-3
CDR3 protein: AVTESSTDTQY

D gene: TRBD2
V gene: TRBV5-1
CDR3 length: 14
J gene: TRBJ2-3
CDR3 protein: ASIQGLAGGFDTQY

D gene: TRBD1
V gene: TRBV29-1
CDR3 length: 11
J gene: TRBJ1-3
CDR3 protein: SAAQGAGNTIY

D gene: .
V gene: TRBV21-1
CDR3 length: 15
J gene: TRBJ2-1
CDR3 protein: ASSPGAPGQTYNEQF

D gene: TRBD1
V gene: TRBV12-3/TRBV12-4
CDR3 length: 14
J gene: TRBJ1-5
CDR3 protein: ASSPRDRTSNQPQH

D gene: .
V gene: TRBV20-1
CDR3 length: 11
J gene: TRBJ2-2
CDR3 protein: SAEGTNTGELF

D gene: .
V gene: TRBV18
CDR3 length: 13
J gene: TRBJ1-4
CDR3 protein: ASSPRGNTNEKLF

D gene: .
V gene: TRBV24-1
CDR3 length: 14
J gene: TRBJ2-4
CDR3 protein: ATSDSGTHWGDIQY

D gene: .
V gene: TRBV4-2
CDR3 length: 11
J gene: TRBJ1-6
CDR3 protein: ASSQDLNSPLH

D gene: .
V gene: TRBV29-1
CDR3 length: 11
J gene: TRBJ1-5
CDR3 protein: SAQGASNQPQH

D gene: TRBD1
V gene: TRBV12-3/TRBV12-4
CDR3 length: 11
J gene: TRBJ2-7
CDR3 protein: ASTLDRVHEQY

D gene: TRBD2
V gene: TRBV5-1
CDR3 length: 13
J gene: TRBJ2-7
CDR3 protein: ASSFGGGSSYEQY